Listed below are T cell receptor beta chains from one sample, sequenced in a study of blood T cells in healthy people across ages. MiXCR, run by TCRdb on the 5' RACE reads, gives a single entry per CDR3 protein. The sample lists about 650,000 distinct CDR3 sequences, 52% occurring once. Sequenced: blood. These receptors all come from a woman older than 75 in good health. Each CDR3 is given with its conserved first and last residue.

CASSLVPGLEAFF	TRBV7-2	TRBJ1-1
CASRKDIGVAGELFF	TRBV25-1	TRBJ2-2
CASSWFEVGNEQYF	TRBV5-1	TRBJ2-5
CASSYDAGAYERYF	TRBV6-6	TRBJ2-7
CASSVVSSGAGELFF	TRBV9	TRBJ2-2
CASSRTGAGTGELFF	TRBV12-3/TRBV12-4	TRBJ2-2
CASSLVDRNTGELFF	TRBV5-1	TRBJ2-2
CATSRRQGSSYEQYF	TRBV15	TRBJ2-7
CASSHRGGANEQFF	TRBV4-1	TRBJ2-1
CSVGTGAYEQYF	TRBV29-1	TRBJ2-7
CASSSTAGFHEQYF	TRBV7-9	TRBJ2-7
CASLNSGANVLTF	TRBV6-2/TRBV6-3	TRBJ2-6
CASSLAGRGPTEAFF	TRBV5-1	TRBJ1-1
CASSVAPPSGSDNEQFF	TRBV9	TRBJ2-1
CSASSAGAAETQYF	TRBV20-1	TRBJ2-5
CASSYGIDNSPLHF	TRBV6-6	TRBJ1-6
CASSLRQNTEAFF	TRBV12-3/TRBV12-4	TRBJ1-1
CASSLMGGQYYEQYF	TRBV27	TRBJ2-7
CASSWTLAGGTDTQYF	TRBV5-1	TRBJ2-3
CASSYSTGGEQYF	TRBV6-6	-
CASSFGVAGNSNQPQHF	TRBV12-3/TRBV12-4	TRBJ1-5
CSARDLGGGYEQYF	TRBV20-1	TRBJ2-7
CASTETTYNEQFF	TRBV28	TRBJ2-1
CASLRDTPYNEQFF	TRBV2	TRBJ2-1
CASSLGTSGATGELFF	TRBV6-6	TRBJ2-2
CSASRLALVDEQYF	TRBV20-1	TRBJ2-7
CASSIIAGVVYEQYF	TRBV11-2	TRBJ2-7
CASSSGRLADRQFSTDTQYF	TRBV12-3/TRBV12-4	TRBJ2-3
CASSLGQGRTNTQYF	TRBV11-3	TRBJ2-3
CASSIRQGDNSPLHF	TRBV7-3	TRBJ1-6
CASSTHRQGDNSPLHF	TRBV5-1	TRBJ1-6
CASSLGFGPSNQPQHF	TRBV12-3/TRBV12-4	TRBJ1-5
CASSPGSSNTGELFF	TRBV12-3/TRBV12-4	TRBJ2-2
CATSGTGAPNEQFF	TRBV24-1	TRBJ2-1
CASSQDPGSTETQYF	TRBV4-1	-
CSARVAGVGDTQYF	TRBV20-1	TRBJ2-3
CSASTRSGSTDTQYF	TRBV20-1	TRBJ2-3
CSAREVLADYNEQFF	TRBV20-1	TRBJ2-1
CSARSTSGETQYF	TRBV20-1	-
CASSQGPTYAGYTF	TRBV16	TRBJ1-2
CSASPERAGIYNEQFF	TRBV20-1	TRBJ2-1
CASSGWTGEDTQYF	TRBV25-1	TRBJ2-3
CTSSQRQGNKYGYTF	TRBV4-2	TRBJ1-2
CASKRDSGMYTQYF	TRBV2	TRBJ2-3
CASSPLVGTYEQYF	TRBV12-3/TRBV12-4	TRBJ2-7
CSARRLAGLEIYNEQFF	TRBV20-1	TRBJ2-1
CSATIGPDQPQHF	TRBV20-1	TRBJ1-5
CSARPAETTDTQYF	TRBV20-1	TRBJ2-3